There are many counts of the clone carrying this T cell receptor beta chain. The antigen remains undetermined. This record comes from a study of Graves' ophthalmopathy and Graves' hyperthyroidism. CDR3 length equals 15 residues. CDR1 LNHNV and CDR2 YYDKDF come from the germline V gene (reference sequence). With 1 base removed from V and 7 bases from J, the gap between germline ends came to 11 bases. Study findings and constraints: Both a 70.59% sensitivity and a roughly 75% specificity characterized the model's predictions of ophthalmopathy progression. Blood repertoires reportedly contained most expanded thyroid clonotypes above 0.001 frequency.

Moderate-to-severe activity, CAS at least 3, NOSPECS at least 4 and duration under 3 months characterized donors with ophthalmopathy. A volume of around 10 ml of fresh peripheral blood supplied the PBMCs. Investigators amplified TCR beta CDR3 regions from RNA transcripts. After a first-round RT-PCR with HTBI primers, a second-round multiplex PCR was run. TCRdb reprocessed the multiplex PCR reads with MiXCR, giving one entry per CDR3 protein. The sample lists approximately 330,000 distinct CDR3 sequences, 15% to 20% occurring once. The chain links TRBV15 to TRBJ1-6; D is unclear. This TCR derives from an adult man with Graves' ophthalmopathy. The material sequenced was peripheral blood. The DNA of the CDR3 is TGTGCCACCAGCAGAGGGGTCACGAAAAATTCACCCCTCCACTTT. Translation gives CATSRGVTKNSPLHF.